The rows below give T cell receptor beta chains drawn from one sample of a study of blood T cell repertoires in COVID-19. Assay: immunoSEQ multiplex PCR; the TCRdb copy retains only in-frame clones and omits some. Among 250,000 to 350,000 clones listed, around 83% were seen once. Sequenced sample: peripheral blood. These receptors were taken from a woman between 45 and 65 years old with acute or convalescent COVID-19. The CDR3 runs from the conserved cysteine through the conserved F or W. Fields, in order: V gene, CDR3 protein.

TRBV3-1/TRBV3-2	CASSHRTGPPFSSGNTIYF
TRBV7-9	CASSLGQGIYNEQFF
TRBV27	CASSDRGDQPQHF
TRBV3-1/TRBV3-2	CASSQSSPTGGRFYGYTF
TRBV5-4	CASSLADRGHEKLFF
TRBV7-2	CASTPTSQSYNEQFF
TRBV7-2	CASSYLGTEYEQYF
TRBV19	CASSFQVGSNQPQHF
TRBV5-1	CASSSDGQGNGYTF
TRBV30	CAWGTMIGDEQYF
TRBV27	CASSPGTGPFMNTEAFF
TRBV5-1	CASSSLSGGNSPQHF
TRBV6-5	CASKPQELGEKLFF
TRBV5-1	CASSSDSTTGELFF
TRBV29-1	CSVERVWETEAFF
TRBV30	CAWSGSDSYNEKLFF